The clone carrying this TCR beta chain has more than one count but fewer than ten. Its antigen is unidentified. This specimen belongs to a study of cytomegalovirus exposure and HLA in healthy donors. Study details: Findings of an earlier analysis included 117 million unique TCR beta sequences from around 180 million T cells.

The PCR had 60 Vbeta and 13 Jbeta primers. Sequencing was performed with immunoSEQ multiplex PCR; in TCRdb, only in-frame clones are kept and a portion is missing. The sample lists around 150,000 clones, more than 75% seen once, with about 5% in the top ten. Findings and limits, study-wide: Among TCR beta chains, those listed as cytomegalovirus-associated numbered roughly 150. Rates of TCR association differed by HLA locus in a later analysis, with DRB1 highest and HLA-C lowest.

V was trimmed by 6 bases and J by 0 bases, leaving 15 bases between them. The CDR3 has 15 residues. CDR1 and CDR2 (germline): ENHRY, SYGVKD. J is TRBJ2-7 and V is TRBV10-3, with unresolved D. The receptor comes from a young woman in good health and CMV-seronegative. Material for sequencing was PBMCs. The CDR3 protein is CAISQSPQSSYEQYF. The CDR3 DNA is TGTGCCATCAGCCAGAGTCCACAGAGCTCCTACGAGCAGTACTTC.